This is a list of T cell receptor beta chains from one sample in a study of CD8 T cells in ankylosing spondylitis. TCRdb used MiXCR to reprocess the 5' RACE reads, holding one entry per CDR3 protein. The sample lists tens of thousands of distinct CDR3 sequences, more than 25% seen once, with around 56% in the top ten. Sequencing input: blood, either unsorted or a sorted T cell fraction (not recorded which). All receptors derive from a male donor with ankylosing spondylitis or in good health (not recorded which). CDR3s include the opening cysteine and the closing phenylalanine or tryptophan. The D gene is left open where the match is weak. The size entry is marked missing in some rows and otherwise reads once, few, many or a size class.

TRBV3-1	TRBJ2-3	.	.	CASSPPRGARLDTQYF	TGTGCCAGCAGCCCCCCCAGAGGGGCGAGGTTGGATACGCAGTATTTT
TRBV18	TRBJ1-4	.	.	CASSPSLGVEREKLFF	TGTGCCAGCTCACCCTCATTGGGCGTTGAGAGGGAAAAACTGTTTTTT
TRBV3-1	TRBJ2-3	many	.	CASSRLMQGSTDTQYF	TGTGCCAGCAGCCGCCTCATGCAGGGAAGCACAGATACGCAGTATTTT
TRBV7-8	TRBJ2-1	.	TRBD2	CASSPGASGLNEQFF	TGTGCCAGCAGCCCGGGTGCTAGCGGGCTCAATGAGCAGTTCTTC
TRBV20-1	TRBJ2-1	.	.	CSASNPLSGRYNEQFF	TGCAGTGCTAGTAACCCGCTTAGCGGACGTTACAATGAGCAGTTCTTC
TRBV10-3	TRBJ1-2	few	TRBD1	CAITGTGTNYGYTF	TGTGCCATCACTGGGACAGGGACTAACTATGGCTACACCTTC
TRBV12-3/TRBV12-4	TRBJ2-1	.	TRBD1	CASSMDRVFREQFF	TGTGCCAGCAGTATGGACAGGGTATTCAGGGAGCAGTTCTTC
TRBV29-1	TRBJ1-2	few	.	CSATNQGDYGYTF	TGCAGCGCCACGAACCAGGGAGACTATGGCTACACCTTC
TRBV18	TRBJ2-3	few	.	CASSPSPRDTQYF	TGTGCCAGCTCACCATCTCCGAGGGATACGCAGTATTTT
TRBV5-1	TRBJ1-3	few	.	CASSPDLSGNTIYF	TGCGCCAGCAGCCCGGACCTCTCTGGAAACACCATATATTTT
TRBV4-1	TRBJ2-7	.	TRBD2	CASSPKSGSSYEQYF	TGCGCCAGCAGCCCTAAAAGCGGGAGCTCCTACGAGCAGTACTTC
TRBV18	TRBJ2-5	.	.	CASSGRETQYF	TGTGCCAGCTCAGGTCGGGAGACCCAGTACTTC
TRBV7-2	TRBJ2-5	few	.	CASSKDPPGTQYF	TGTGCCAGCAGCAAGGACCCGCCGGGGACCCAGTACTTC
TRBV15	TRBJ1-1	many	.	CATSSAVNTEAFF	TGTGCCACCAGCAGCGCCGTGAACACTGAAGCTTTCTTT
TRBV20-1	TRBJ2-1	many	TRBD2	CSAQTSGGNNEQFF	TGCAGTGCTCAGACTAGCGGGGGGAACAATGAGCAGTTCTTC
TRBV7-2	TRBJ2-2	.	TRBD1	CASSVGTANTGELFF	TGTGCCAGCAGCGTGGGGACAGCGAACACCGGGGAGCTGTTTTTT
TRBV18	TRBJ2-5	few	.	CASSPTRKGETQYF	TGTGCCAGCTCACCAACGAGAAAGGGGGAGACCCAGTACTTC
TRBV28	TRBJ1-5	.	.	CASISLTLLYQPQHF	TGTGCCAGCATATCTCTGACCCTTTTATATCAGCCCCAGCATTTT
TRBV20-1	TRBJ2-3	many	.	CSARGGGVGTDTQYF	TGCAGTGCTAGAGGGGGCGGGGTTGGCACAGATACGCAGTATTTT
TRBV19	TRBJ2-1	.	.	CASGGGYYNEQFF	TGTGCCAGTGGCGGGGGCTATTACAATGAGCAGTTCTTC
TRBV5-1	TRBJ2-1	.	.	CASSSSNEQFF	TGCGCCAGCAGCTCGTCAAATGAGCAGTTCTTC
TRBV20-1	TRBJ2-7	.	TRBD2	CSARLSGSYEQYF	TGCAGTGCTAGACTTAGCGGGTCATACGAGCAGTACTTC
TRBV12-3/TRBV12-4	TRBJ1-6	few	.	CASSLTGLSSYNSPLHF	TGTGCCAGCAGTTTAACCGGTCTAAGCTCCTATAATTCACCCCTCCACTTT
TRBV5-1	TRBJ2-7	.	.	CASSLDPLTYEQYF	TGCGCCAGCAGCTTGGATCCTCTAACCTACGAGCAGTACTTC
TRBV20-1	TRBJ1-1	few	.	CSATESILNTEAFF	TGCAGTGCAACCGAAAGCATACTGAACACTGAAGCTTTCTTT